Below, 2 T cell receptor beta chains from the same sample are listed, as sequenced in a study of T cells in Graves' hyperthyroidism and ophthalmopathy. The source material, RNA transcripts, was used to amplify TCR beta CDR3 regions. The HTBI set primed first-round TCR CDR3 RT-PCR. In TCRdb, the multiplex PCR reads were re-called with MiXCR into one record per CDR3 protein. Here the sample spans roughly 840,000 distinct CDR3 sequences, 35% to 45% being singletons. Specimen: blood. All receptors come from a man younger than 35 with Graves' hyperthyroidism.

The rearrangement joins TRBV6-6 to TRBJ1-2; the D gene is possibly TRBD1 (5 bases). CDR1 MNHNY and CDR2 SVGAGI come from the germline V gene (reference sequence). The CDR3 extends over 14 amino acids. V lost 6 bases to trimming and J lost 5 bases, with 16 bases between them. The chain's CDR3 is CASSNLGGVYGYTF. The DNA of the CDR3 is TGTGCCAGCAGCAATCTGGGGGGGGTTTATGGCTACACCTTC.

This clonotype was counted ten times or more. The rearrangement joins TRBV7-2 to TRBJ1-5, with D unclear. Trimming cost V 5 bases and J 0 bases, with 5 bases left between them. CDR1 and CDR2 (germline): SGHTA, FQGNSA. This CDR3 has 13 residues. DNA for the CDR3: TGTGCCAGCAGCACCTATAGCAATCAGCCCCAGCATTTT. This encodes CASSTYSNQPQHF.